This record covers a single T cell receptor beta chain. Original analysis: Amplification from reference gene primers served as the basis for estimated nucleated cell counts. Assay: immunoSEQ multiplex PCR; the TCRdb copy retains only in-frame clones and omits some. The V and J calls and clone size come from that table; D and trimming were worked out from the DNA. Of approximately 330,000 clones listed, roughly 89% are singletons. The ends were cut back, 0 bases at V and 5 bases at J, with 10 bases in the middle. Germline CDR1 is SGHTA and CDR2 is FQGTGA. The CDR3 loop spans 15 amino acids. The source of the sample is a study of blood T cell repertoires in COVID-19. Turning to the study itself: The United States, Italy and Spain supplied acute and convalescent COVID-19 samples. PBMCs, B-cell-depleted T cells, or T cells were the source of the cDNA or gDNA that made up the material.

A Seattle source enrolled patients during active infection and followed them longitudinally. The receptor's source is a young man with COVID-19, enrolled during active disease. The chain joins TRBV7-3 to TRBJ1-4; D gene unclear. The sample comprised peripheral blood. In nucleotides, the CDR3 is TGTGCCAGCAGCTTAACGGGAGGGTCCAATGAAAAACTGTTTTTT. Protein product: CASSLTGGSNEKLFF.